This T cell receptor (beta chain) came from a study of control samples from healthy donors and cancer patients. The data were produced by immunoSEQ multiplex PCR, yet TCRdb's version contains in-frame clones alone and is incomplete. The sample yields 120,000 or so clones, around 93% seen once. The CDR3 totals 14 residues. CDR1 is SGHKS and CDR2 is YYEKEE in the germline V gene (reference sequence). Germline trimming cut 1 base from V and 4 bases from J; bases unmatched to any gene: 4. This clone was seen more than once but under ten times. Other DNA sequences in the same sample also yield this CDR3. Sequencing was performed on blood. The gene calls are TRBV5-5 and TRBJ2-7, with 8 bases aligning to TRBD1. The TCR originated in a man younger than 30 in good health. CDR3 protein: CASSLSGQGYEQYF. CDR3 in DNA: TGTGCCAGCAGCTTGTCCGGACAGGGATACGAGCAGTACTTC. The full variable domain, rest sourced from reference TRBV5-5 and TRBJ2-7, is DAGVTQSPTHLIKTRGQQVTLRCSPISGHKSVSWYQQVLGQGPQFIFQYYEKEERGRGNFPDRFSARQFPNYSSELNVNALLLGDSALYLCASSLSGQGYEQYFGPGTRLTVT.